The sequence of this T cell receptor (beta chain) was determined in a study of T cell changes during pregnancy in multiple sclerosis. The CDR3 covers 14 residues. V lost 6 bases, J lost 5 bases, and 8 bases stayed unmatched. Germline V gives CDR1 MNHEY, CDR2 SVGAGI. The data were produced by immunoSEQ multiplex PCR, yet TCRdb's version contains in-frame clones alone and is incomplete. The repertoire holds 45,000 to 55,000 clones, with 90% to 95% as singletons. This chain uses TRBV6-5 with TRBJ2-7; 9 bases are shared with TRBD2. The clonotype was recovered from a female donor with multiple sclerosis, enrolled in a pregnancy study. The sequencing used peripheral blood, collected after pregnancy. This chain's CDR3 is CASSPLAGLNEQYF. The CDR3 region has the DNA TGTGCCAGCAGCCCCCTAGCGGGGCTCAACGAGCAGTACTTC.